A single sample gave rise to the 24 T cell receptor beta chains below, sequenced in a study of HIV-infected patients and healthy controls. Alpha and beta constant-region primers primed reverse transcription of around 540 ng RNA. Using multiplexing indices, alpha and beta chain libraries were generated apart by chain-specific third strand synthesis. Via MiXCR, TCRdb re-called the 5' RACE reads, giving one row per CDR3 protein. The sample has 19,000 or so distinct CDR3 sequences, roughly an eighth seen once. No cell fractionation was done, so the repertoire covers all unsorted peripheral blood T cells. Sequencing was carried out using blood. These receptors all stem from an adult in good health.

This clonotype appeared many times. The chain carries TRBV3-1 and TRBJ2-5, with 10 nucleotides matching TRBD2. The CDR3 is 15 amino acids. After removal of 4 bases from V and 1 base from J, the junction contained 3 bases not matched to a gene. In germline, CDR1 is LGHDT, CDR2 YNNKEL (reference sequence). The CDR3 protein is CASSRLAGSQETQYF. In DNA form, the CDR3 reads TGTGCCAGCAGCCGACTAGCGGGTTCCCAAGAGACCCAGTACTTC.

The chain employs TRBV4-3 and TRBJ2-7; TRBD2 aligns across 7 bases. This CDR3 region has 15 residues. Trimming cost V 0 bases and J 3 bases; bases outside gene matches: 5. Germline lookup yields CDR1 LGHNA and CDR2 YSLEER. Here the CDR3 reads CASSQDPSGYYEQYF. CDR3 bases: TGCGCCAGCAGCCAAGATCCTAGCGGATACTACGAGCAGTACTTC.

In this sample, this clonotype turned up many times. CDR3 loop: CASSAPGQGTDTQYF. The CDR3 DNA reads as TGTGCCAGCAGCGCACCGGGACAGGGAACAGATACGCAGTATTTT. The gene calls are TRBV6-5 and TRBJ2-3; 9 bases are a match to TRBD1. Germline trimming cut 6 bases from V and 3 bases from J; bases unmatched to any gene: 7. CDR1 is MNHEY and CDR2 is SVGAGI in the germline V gene. This CDR3 is built from 15 residues.

This sequence joins TRBV3-2 and TRBJ2-7. TRBV3-2 is assigned pseudogene status. The CDR3 length is 17 residues. CDR3 DNA sequence: TGTGCCAGCAGCCAAGTACTAGCGGGGGGGAACTCCTACGAGCAGTACTTC. This codes for CASSQVLAGGNSYEQYF.

This clonotype was seen once. J is TRBJ1-4 and V is TRBV4-3; a possible D gene is TRBD1 (5 bases). The CDR3 is 16 amino acids. Germline V gene lookup returns CDR1 LGHNA and CDR2 YSLEER. Trimming cost V 0 bases and J 7 bases, with 15 bases left between them. The CDR3 region is CASSQERGAFAEKLFF. In DNA, the CDR3 is TGCGCCAGCAGCCAAGAACGTGGGGCGTTCGCTGAAAAACTGTTTTTT.

Ten or more counts support this clonotype. The CDR3 region is CASSPLAGGENIQYF. The CDR3 nucleotides are TGTGCCAGCAGTCCACTAGCGGGGGGGGAAAACATTCAGTACTTC. This chain connects TRBV12-3 or TRBV12-4 to TRBJ2-4, with 13 bases fitting TRBD2. The CDR3 loop spans 15 amino acids. V shed 5 bases, J shed 5 bases, and the junction held 3 bases outside the gene matches.

At least ten counts were recorded for this clonotype. This chain joins TRBV29-1 and TRBJ1-2; 7 nucleotides align to TRBD1. The ends lost 7 bases at V and 6 bases at J; junction bases unmatched: 14. Germline lookup yields CDR1 SQVTM and CDR2 ANQGSEA. The CDR3 is 14 amino acids. This CDR3 is CSGGNYRQGNGYTF. CDR3 bases: TGCAGCGGAGGAAACTACCGACAGGGAAATGGCTACACCTTC. The whole variable domain, remainder taken from reference TRBV29-1 and TRBJ1-2, is SAVISQKPSRDICQRGTSLTIQCQVDSQVTMMFWYRQQPGQSLTLIATANQGSEATYESGFVIDKFPISRPNLTFSTLTVSNMSPEDSSIYLCSGGNYRQGNGYTFGSGTRLTVV.

The rearrangement links TRBV28 to TRBJ2-3; TRBD1 matches at 9 bases. V was pared by 6 bases and J by 7 bases, with 8 bases of the junction left unmatched. The CDR3 has 14 amino acids. Germline V gives CDR1 MDHEN, CDR2 SYDVKM. The CDR3 DNA sequence: TGTGCCAGCAGAGGGACAGGGAAGTCTCATACGCAGTATTTT. It translates to CASRGTGKSHTQYF.

The V call is TRBV6-6, the J call TRBJ1-4; 7 bases line up with TRBD1. The length of the CDR3 is 16 residues. The junction had 13 bases not matched to a gene; V was cut back by 5 bases and J by 7 bases. The germline gives CDR1 MNHNY, CDR2 SVGAGI (reference sequence). The CDR3 loop is CASSNLLGQQIEKLFF. DNA for the CDR3: TGTGCCAGCAGTAATTTACTGGGACAGCAAATTGAAAAACTGTTTTTT.

The sample holds one count of this clonotype. The V gene is TRBV20-1, the J gene TRBJ1-5, with 11 bases aligning to TRBD1. Germline loops: CDR1 DFQATT, CDR2 SNEGSKA (reference sequence). The V segment lost 3 bases and the J segment 7 bases; nucleotides outside the gene matches: 8. The CDR3 has 15 residues. CDR3 loop: CSARAGQGARQPQHF. The CDR3 region has the DNA TGCAGTGCTAGGGCTGGACAGGGGGCACGACAGCCCCAGCATTTT.

This rearrangement joins TRBV7-2 to TRBJ1-1, with D uncertain. The CDR3 consists of 14 residues. Trimming took off 2 bases at V and 6 bases at J, with 13 bases between the two ends. Germline V gene lookup returns CDR1 SGHTA and CDR2 FQGNSA. The CDR3 is CASSLRMLRAEAFF. The CDR3 DNA reads TGTGCCAGCAGCTTAAGGATGTTGAGGGCTGAAGCTTTCTTT.

This clonotype has ten or more counts. The chain carries TRBV5-6 and TRBJ2-7; tentatively, D is TRBD2 (5 bases). CDR3 length: 15 residues. The V end lost 5 bases, the J end lost 0 bases, and 15 bases lay between the germline ends. Germline loops: CDR1 SGHDT, CDR2 YYEEEE. CDR3 in amino acids: CASRKDSVFSYEQYF. DNA for the CDR3: TGTGCCAGCAGAAAGGACTCCGTATTCTCCTACGAGCAGTACTTC.

The chain joins TRBV20-1 to TRBJ1-5, with D perhaps matching TRBD1 (6 bases). Germline assignment: CDR1 DFQATT and CDR2 SNEGSKA (reference sequence). The CDR3 runs to 13 residues. Trimming took 6 bases from V and 4 from J, leaving 13 bases between them. CDR3 nucleotide sequence: TGCAGTGCCACAGGGAGGCCGAATCAGCCCCAGCATTTT. Translated, it gives CSATGRPNQPQHF.

The sample holds many counts of this clonotype. The genes are TRBV4-3 and TRBJ2-4; 7 bases are shared with TRBD2. Germline V gene data show CDR1 as LGHNA and CDR2 as YSLEER. This CDR3 has 16 residues. With 4 bases clipped from V and 2 bases from J, the junction kept 8 bases outside the gene matches. The CDR3 bases are TGCGCCAGCAGCCGGGGGACTACGATTTCCAAAAACATTCAGTACTTC. It codes for CASSRGTTISKNIQYF.

This clonotype was counted at least ten times. The chain is built from TRBV7-2 and TRBJ1-2; D is unresolved. Deletions cut 0 bases from V and 8 bases from J, with 10 bases between. Germline loops: CDR1 SGHTA, CDR2 FQGNSA. The CDR3 covers 13 residues. This CDR3 is CASSLAASRGYTF. CDR3 nucleotide sequence: TGTGCCAGCAGCTTAGCGGCATCTCGAGGCTACACCTTC.

This clonotype was recorded at least ten times. V usage is TRBV6-6 and J usage is TRBJ2-1; the D gene is possibly TRBD1 (6 bases). V was cut by 0 bases and J by 2 bases, with 14 bases left in between. CDR1 and CDR2 (germline): MNHNY, SVGAGI (reference sequence). The CDR3 length is 17 residues. The CDR3 sequence is CASSYSRGQNTYNEQFF. In DNA, the CDR3 is TGTGCCAGCAGTTACTCGAGGGGACAAAATACCTACAATGAGCAGTTCTTC.

This clonotype was recorded a few times. This chain connects TRBV12-3 or TRBV12-4 to TRBJ2-1; D is uncertain. V was clipped by 6 bases and J by 0 bases, with 3 bases between them. The CDR3 has 12 residues. As DNA, the CDR3 is TGTGCCAGCAGAGGCTCCTACAATGAGCAGTTCTTC. This codes for CASRGSYNEQFF.

This clonotype appeared a few times. The chain links TRBV3-1 to TRBJ1-1, with 7 bases identical to TRBD1. Unmatched junction bases numbered 8, after V lost 2 bases and J lost 5 bases. The CDR3 spans 15 residues. Germline loops: CDR1 LGHDT, CDR2 YNNKEL (reference sequence). This CDR3 is CASSQSDREGTEAFF. As DNA, the CDR3 is TGTGCCAGCAGCCAATCTGACAGGGAGGGAACTGAAGCTTTCTTT.

The sample holds many counts of this clonotype. The chain recombines TRBV7-8 with TRBJ2-1, with 8 bases identical to TRBD2. Germline V gives CDR1 SGHVS, CDR2 FQNEAQ. With 4 bases clipped from V and 8 bases from J, the junction kept 10 bases outside the gene matches. This CDR3 contains 15 residues. CDR3 DNA sequence: TGTGCCAGCAGCTCCGGACTAGCATCTATACATGAGCAGTTCTTC. This translates into CASSSGLASIHEQFF.

The table lists this clonotype with many counts. This sequence joins TRBV7-3 and TRBJ2-5; D remains ambiguous. This CDR3 spans 13 amino acids. Germline lookup yields CDR1 SGHTA and CDR2 FQGTGA. V dropped 2 bases and J dropped 1 base, with 5 bases sitting between them. CDR3 bases: TGTGCCAGCAGCTTAGAAGTCCAAGAGACCCAGTACTTC. It specifies CASSLEVQETQYF. The full variable domain, completed using reference TRBV7-3 and TRBJ2-5, is GAGVSQTPSNKVTEKGKYVELRCDPISGHTALYWYRQSLGQGPEFLIYFQGTGAADDSGLPNDRFFAVRPEGSVSTLKIQRTERGDSAVYLCASSLEVQETQYFGPGTRLLVL.

This clonotype was picked up a small number of times. The genes are TRBV19 and TRBJ2-7; D is ambiguous. V was shortened by 5 bases and J by 2 bases, with 10 bases between the two germline ends. This CDR3 comprises 13 residues. The germline gives CDR1 LNHDA, CDR2 SQIVND (reference sequence). The CDR3 region has the DNA TGTGCCAGTAGTCGCGGCAGTCCCTACGAGCAGTACTTC. Residues: CASSRGSPYEQYF. Supplemented by reference TRBV19 and TRBJ2-7, the full variable domain reads DGGITQSPKYLFRKEGQNVTLSCEQNLNHDAMYWYRQDPGQGLRLIYYSQIVNDFQKGDIAEGYSVSREKKESFPLTVTSAQKNPTAFYLCASSRGSPYEQYFGPGTRLTVT.

This clonotype was counted between two and nine times. J is TRBJ1-1 and V is TRBV12-3 or TRBV12-4, with D perhaps TRBD1 (5 bases). The CDR3 spans 13 residues. With 3 bases removed from V and 7 bases from J, the gap between germline ends came to 12 bases. In DNA, the CDR3 is TGTGCCAGCAGTTTCAGTTCCGGGGGTGAAGCTTTCTTT. Translating it yields CASSFSSGGEAFF.

This clonotype was detected many times. The V and J genes are TRBV29-1 and TRBJ1-3; no reliable D call. Trimming pared 7 bases from V and 0 bases from J, leaving 10 bases between. The V gene's germline CDR1 is SQVTM and CDR2 ANQGSEA. CDR3 length: 13 residues. CDR3 bases: TGCAGCGCCGGCACTTACTCTGGAAACACCATATATTTT. Translated: CSAGTYSGNTIYF. The full variable domain, its missing parts supplied by reference TRBV29-1 and TRBJ1-3, is SAVISQKPSRDICQRGTSLTIQCQVDSQVTMMFWYRQQPGQSLTLIATANQGSEATYESGFVIDKFPISRPNLTFSTLTVSNMSPEDSSIYLCSAGTYSGNTIYFGEGSWLTVV.

This clonotype appeared many times. The rearrangement joins TRBV19 to TRBJ1-1; TRBD1 matches 8 bases. CDR3 length: 14 amino acids. J was trimmed by 0 bases and V by 6 bases; bases with no gene match: 3. The germline gives CDR1 LNHDA, CDR2 SQIVND (reference sequence). The CDR3 nucleotides are TGTGCCAGTAGAGACAGGGGAATGAACACTGAAGCTTTCTTT. Its translation is CASRDRGMNTEAFF.